The present T cell receptor beta chain was sequenced within a study of identical twins. TCRdb passed the 5' RACE reads through MiXCR, listing each CDR3 protein once. The repertoire holds a few hundred thousand distinct CDR3 sequences, nearly 10% seen once, with around 3.1% in the top ten. The V and J ends lost 5 bases and 6 bases, in that order; junction bases with no gene match: 0. Germline V gene sequence: CDR1 KGHDR, CDR2 SFDVKD. The CDR3 runs to 11 residues. The study's findings and limits: Modeled out-of-frame TCR alpha sharing in monozygotic twins fell below observed levels. Beta out-of-frame sequences showed weaker excess twin sharing.

This clonotype was counted between two and nine times. What it binds is unknown. This sample was also put to use in a study of yellow fever vaccine responses in identical twins.

The J gene is TRBJ2-7, the V gene TRBV24-1, with 7 bases identical to TRBD2. The sequencing sample was made of PBMCs. The clonotype originates from a woman aged 18-35 years in good health. DNA of the CDR3: TGTGCCACCAGTGCGGGGGGCGAGCAGTACTTC. Residues: CATSAGGEQYF.